The 21 T cell receptor beta chains in this list originate from one sample, sequenced in a study of OX40 agonist ivuxolimab in advanced cancers. Libraries came from the immunoSEQ multiplex PCR assay. As stored in TCRdb, this immuneACCESS dataset retains in-frame rearrangements with V and J assigned. A fraction of the clones does not appear; measured against another copy, unresolved V genes explain less than half of the discrepancy, and the remainder lacks a known reason. This sample holds almost 65,000 clones; about 83% were observed only once. The ten largest clones add up to about 0.75% of the sample. The sequenced sample was CD4+ or CD8+ T cells sorted from blood, obtained in a trial of the OX40 agonist ivuxolimab. All receptors come from an adult with an advanced solid tumor such as melanoma, head and neck, liver or kidney cancer.

The V gene is TRBV9, the J gene TRBJ2-5; either TRBD1 or TRBD2 may fit D (5 bases each). Germline CDR1 is SGDLS and CDR2 is YYNGEE. The V end was cut by 4 bases, the J end by 0 bases, with 10 bases between. This CDR3 contains 14 residues. CDR3 region: CASSPTGHQETQYF. The CDR3 bases are TGTGCCAGCAGCCCTACGGGGCACCAAGAGACCCAGTACTTC.

This chain links TRBV4-1 with TRBJ2-3; 10 nucleotides match TRBD2. Per germline, CDR1 MGHRA and CDR2 YSYEKL. J was trimmed by 8 bases and V by 1 base; bases with no gene match: 15. The CDR3 totals 18 residues. This CDR3 is CASSQASPLAGEKRTQYF. CDR3 nucleotides: TGCGCCAGCAGCCAAGCCTCCCCTCTAGCGGGAGAGAAGCGTACGCAGTATTTT.

This chain links TRBV19 with TRBJ1-6; TRBD1 matches at 7 bases. The length of the CDR3 is 15 residues. Germline CDR1 is LNHDA and CDR2 is SQIVND (reference sequence). V was pared by 9 bases and J by 7 bases, with 12 bases of the junction left unmatched. CDR3 sequence reads: CASKEIDRENSPLHF. The CDR3 coding sequence is TGTGCCAGCAAAGAAATTGACAGGGAAAATTCACCCCTCCACTTT.

The rearrangement uses TRBV5-5 and TRBJ1-1; a weak D match, TRBD1 (6 bases). V dropped 4 bases and J dropped 1 base, with 14 bases sitting between them. This CDR3 is built from 15 residues. Looked up from germline, CDR1 is SGHKS and CDR2 is YYEKEE (reference sequence). As DNA, the CDR3 is TGTGCCAGCAGCCCGAAAGACAGGCGGAACACTGAAGCTTTCTTT. Its protein product is CASSPKDRRNTEAFF.

The chain joins TRBV27 to TRBJ2-3; TRBD2 agrees at 13 bases. Trimming took 6 bases from V and 5 from J; bases not matched to a gene: 5. The CDR3 loop spans 15 amino acids. Looked up from germline, CDR1 is MNHEY and CDR2 is SMNVEV (reference sequence). The CDR3 protein is CASRLAGGQGDTQYF. CDR3 nucleotides: TGTGCCAGCAGACTAGCGGGAGGGCAAGGAGATACGCAGTATTTT.

The V call is TRBV4-1, the J call TRBJ2-7; 9 bases map to TRBD2. The CDR3 has 15 residues. Germline V gives CDR1 MGHRA, CDR2 YSYEKL. The V gene end was trimmed by 4 bases and the J gene end by 0 bases; junction bases not matched to a gene: 4. CDR3 sequence: CASSRLAEYSYEQYF. CDR3 bases: TGCGCCAGCAGCCGACTAGCGGAATACTCCTACGAGCAGTACTTC.

The gene calls are TRBV19 and TRBJ2-2; no firm D call. The CDR3 totals 11 residues. The ends were cut back, 6 bases at V and 7 bases at J, with 6 bases in the middle. Germline CDR1 reads LNHDA; CDR2 reads SQIVND (reference sequence). The CDR3 DNA sequence: TGTGCCAGTAGCCAAAGCGGGGAGCTGTTTTTT. Its protein product is CASSQSGELFF.

This clone occurred a few times. CDR3 in DNA: TGTGCCAGCAGCGAGGGACAGGGGGCGGTGAGCACCGGGGAGCTGTTTTTT. It is translated as CASSEGQGAVSTGELFF. The genes are TRBV9 and TRBJ2-2; 12 bases agree with TRBD1. V gave up 3 bases and J gave up 4 bases; unmatched junction bases: 7. CDR3 length equals 17 residues. Per germline, CDR1 SGDLS and CDR2 YYNGEE.

The rearrangement joins TRBV28 to TRBJ2-3; tentative D call: TRBD1 (5 bases). Trimming stripped 3 bases from V and 6 bases from J, with 10 bases between. The germline V gene encodes CDR1 MDHEN and CDR2 SYDVKM. The CDR3 has 13 amino acids. CDR3 nucleotide sequence: TGTGCCAGCAGTTTGCAGGGTCTGGATACGCAGTATTTT. Its protein product is CASSLQGLDTQYF.

The genes are TRBV28 and TRBJ2-5; 7 nucleotides match TRBD2. Trimming at V came to 3 bases and at J to 2 bases, leaving 9 bases not matched to a gene. Per the germline V gene, CDR1 is MDHEN and CDR2 is SYDVKM. The CDR3 length is 16 residues. In DNA, the CDR3 is TGTGCCAGCAGTTTTGTTGCTAGCGGCGCTCAAGAGACCCAGTACTTC. This encodes CASSFVASGAQETQYF.

The chain employs TRBV14 and TRBJ1-2; D uncertain. Trimming took 1 base from V and 0 from J, leaving 3 bases between them. Germline assignment: CDR1 SGHDN and CDR2 FVKESK. CDR3 length: 13 residues. CDR3 nucleotides: TGTGCCAGCAGCCAAGTCCCTAACTATGGCTACACCTTC. Its protein is CASSQVPNYGYTF.

There are a few counts of this clone. The rearrangement joins TRBV4-1 to TRBJ1-1, with D unresolved. V was shortened by 0 bases and J by 11 bases, with 16 bases between the two germline ends. CDR1 MGHRA and CDR2 YSYEKL come from the germline V gene. The CDR3 has 14 residues. CDR3 in amino acids: CASSQEATSRGAFF. The DNA for the CDR3 is TGCGCCAGCAGCCAAGAGGCTACATCCCGAGGGGCTTTCTTT.

The chain couples TRBV29-1 to TRBJ1-1; no clear D. Per germline, CDR1 SQVTM and CDR2 ANQGSEA. The CDR3 runs 13 residues. Between the trimmed V and J ends, which lost 3 bases and 0 bases, there was a span of 8 bases. The CDR3 sequence is CSVDWNLNTEAFF. DNA for the CDR3: TGCAGCGTTGACTGGAATTTGAACACTGAAGCTTTCTTT.

Comment on this clone: The same CDR3 is also encoded by other DNA sequences in this sample. The V and J genes are TRBV27 and TRBJ2-5; 10 nucleotides match TRBD2. The CDR3 is made up of 14 amino acids. The germline CDR1 and CDR2 sequences are MNHEY and SMNVEV (reference sequence). V shed 3 bases, J shed 4 bases, and the junction held 2 bases outside the gene matches. CDR3 region: CASSLRLAGETQYF. Written as DNA, the CDR3 is TGTGCCAGCAGTTTGCGACTAGCGGGAGAGACCCAGTACTTC.

The CDR3 loop reads CASSLRAGGGYGYTF. The CDR3 DNA is TGTGCCAGCAGCTTAAGAGCAGGGGGCGGCTATGGCTACACCTTC. The chain is built from TRBV7-9 and TRBJ1-2, with TRBD1 identical over 8 bases. CDR1 SEHNR and CDR2 FQNEAQ come from the germline V gene (reference sequence). Trimming removed 2 bases from V and 4 bases from J; junction bases left unmatched: 6. The CDR3 has 15 amino acids.

The J gene is TRBJ2-2, the V gene TRBV18, with 9 bases lining up with TRBD2. The CDR3 consists of 14 residues. CDR1 is KGHSH, CDR2 LQKENI, per germline. The V segment lost 4 bases and the J segment 6 bases; nucleotides outside the gene matches: 3. The CDR3: CASSQAGGAGELFF. CDR3 DNA: TGTGCCAGCTCACAAGCGGGAGGAGCCGGGGAGCTGTTTTTT. The full variable domain, in which reference TRBV18 and TRBJ2-2 provide the parts outside the CDR3, is NAGVMQNPRHLVRRRGQEARLRCSPMKGHSHVYWYRQLPEEGLKFMVYLQKENIIDESGMPKERFSAEFPKEGPSILRIQQVVRGDSAAYFCASSQAGGAGELFFGEGSRLTVL.

This chain connects TRBV18 to TRBJ1-4; D is possibly TRBD1 (5 bases). Germline lookup yields CDR1 KGHSH and CDR2 LQKENI. V was pared by 1 base and J by 2 bases, with 5 bases between. The CDR3 is 14 residues long. CDR3 bases: TGTGCCAGCTCACCACGGGGGACTAATGAAAAACTGTTTTTT. Residues: CASSPRGTNEKLFF.

V gene TRBV9 combines with J gene TRBJ2-3, with TRBD2 matching 11 bases. The CDR3 length is 20 residues. The germline V gene has CDR1 SGDLS and CDR2 YYNGEE. V lost 1 base, J lost 0 bases, and 13 bases stayed unmatched. This chain's CDR3 is CASSVSSGIAGGLSTDTQYF. The CDR3 DNA is TGTGCCAGCAGCGTATCCTCCGGGATAGCGGGAGGGCTAAGCACAGATACGCAGTATTTT.

This clone came up a few times. The V and J genes are TRBV4-2 and TRBJ1-5; TRBD1 aligns across 7 bases. CDR3 length equals 15 residues. Germline CDR1 reads LGHNA; CDR2 reads YNFKEQ. Trimming cost V 4 bases and J 5 bases; bases outside gene matches: 8. CDR3 sequence: CASSLQGGADQPQHF. DNA for the CDR3: TGTGCCAGCAGCCTCCAAGGGGGCGCGGATCAGCCCCAGCATTTT.

This clone was counted only a few times. The CDR3: CASSLVQWSDSPLHF. CDR3 sequence (DNA): TGTGCCAGCAGCTTAGTCCAGTGGAGTGATTCACCCCTCCACTTT. The chain carries TRBV7-2 and TRBJ1-6; D is unresolved. Trimming removed 1 base from V and 8 bases from J, with 12 bases in between. Germline loops: CDR1 SGHTA, CDR2 FQGNSA. This CDR3 comprises 15 residues.

The chain carries TRBV7-8 and TRBJ2-7; a possible D gene is TRBD1 (5 bases). There are 15 residues in the CDR3. The V gene's germline CDR1 is SGHVS and CDR2 FQNEAQ. Trimming cost V 1 base and J 2 bases, with 12 bases left between them. CDR3 loop: CASSLGSGRAYEQYF. Written as DNA, the CDR3 is TGTGCCAGCAGCTTAGGGTCGGGCAGGGCCTACGAGCAGTACTTC.